Presented here are 29 T cell receptor beta chains from one specimen sequenced in a study of identical twins. Using its own MiXCR run on the 5' RACE reads, TCRdb lists one record per CDR3 protein. The table has 450,000 to 500,000 distinct CDR3 sequences, approximately 14% seen once. These same records also appear under a second study, on yellow fever vaccine responses in identical twins.

The specimen was CD4+ T cells sorted from blood. Receptors originate from a young woman in good health.

This chain joins TRBV18 and TRBJ2-1, with 7 nucleotides matching TRBD1. Germline CDR1 reads KGHSH; CDR2 reads LQKENI. V gave up 3 bases and J gave up 2 bases; unmatched junction bases: 4. This CDR3 is built from 15 residues. The CDR3 DNA follows: TGTGCCAGCTCACCTCGACAGGGTCCCTACAATGAGCAGTTCTTC. Protein product: CASSPRQGPYNEQFF.

Remarks on this clonotype: One end of the junction does not line up with germline, which may come from a read error. This sequence joins TRBV3-1 and TRBJ2-3; 10 nucleotides align to TRBD1. The CDR3 spans 15 residues. Germline CDR1 LGHDT, CDR2 YNNKEL (reference sequence). The CDR3 spells CATSQDRGDADTQYF. The CDR3 bases are TGTGCCACCAGCCAGGACAGGGGGGACGCAGATACGCAGTATTTT.

This clonotype was seen a handful of times. The chain joins TRBV20-1 to TRBJ2-7; D uncertain. V shed 3 bases and J shed 2 bases, with 11 bases lying between them. Germline assignment: CDR1 DFQATT and CDR2 SNEGSKA (reference sequence). The CDR3 is 13 amino acids. CDR3 protein: CSASGDVAYEQYF. The CDR3 DNA sequence: TGCAGTGCTAGCGGCGACGTCGCCTACGAGCAGTACTTC.

The gene calls are TRBV5-1 and TRBJ2-1; D is possibly TRBD1 (6 bases). This CDR3 is built from 15 residues. From germline, CDR1 is SGHRS and CDR2 YFSETQ. Between the trimmed V and J ends, which lost 0 bases and 0 bases, there was a span of 7 bases. The CDR3 is CASSLGQASYNEQFF. The CDR3 nucleotides are TGCGCCAGCAGCTTGGGACAGGCCTCCTACAATGAGCAGTTCTTC.

This sequence joins TRBV20-1 and TRBJ2-2; unclear D gene. The CDR3 has 14 amino acids. The V gene's germline CDR1 is DFQATT and CDR2 SNEGSKA (reference sequence). V was clipped by 6 bases and J by 1 base, with 12 bases between them. CDR3 sequence: CSARPGGNTGELFF. The DNA of the CDR3 is TGCAGTGCCCGCCCGGGCGGGAACACCGGGGAGCTGTTTTTT.

The chain recombines TRBV20-1 with TRBJ2-2, with TRBD2 matching 7 bases. V shed 5 bases, J shed 3 bases, and the junction held 6 bases outside the gene matches. Germline lookup yields CDR1 DFQATT and CDR2 SNEGSKA (reference sequence). The CDR3 is made up of 14 amino acids. The CDR3: CSAGPGLYTGELFF. The CDR3 DNA follows: TGCAGTGCTGGGCCGGGACTATACACCGGGGAGCTGTTTTTT.

This clonotype showed up just a few times. The chain combines TRBV20-1 with TRBJ2-7; TRBD2 matches at 11 bases. This CDR3 spans 14 amino acids. Germline CDR1 reads DFQATT; CDR2 reads SNEGSKA (reference sequence). J gave up 0 bases and V 4 bases, and 2 bases lay outside the gene matches. CDR3 in DNA: TGCAGTGCTACTAGCGGGAGGAACTCCTACGAGCAGTACTTC. Amino acid sequence: CSATSGRNSYEQYF.

This clonotype was picked up many times. J is TRBJ1-1 and V is TRBV7-2, with D hard to call. This CDR3 contains 14 residues. The V end lost 2 bases, the J end lost 4 bases, and 11 bases lay between the germline ends. Germline CDR1 SGHTA, CDR2 FQGNSA. CDR3: CASSLRGLGTEAFF. The CDR3 nucleotides are TGTGCCAGCAGCTTACGGGGATTGGGCACTGAAGCTTTCTTT.

The chain links TRBV4-3 to TRBJ2-1, with 11 bases matching TRBD1. CDR3 length: 17 amino acids. CDR1 and CDR2 from the germline V gene are LGHNA and YSLEER. The V and J ends lost 1 base and 10 bases, in that order; junction bases with no gene match: 12. The CDR3 sequence is CASSQGPLRTGGGEQFF. The CDR3 nucleotides read TGCGCCAGCAGCCAAGGACCCTTACGGACAGGGGGCGGGGAGCAGTTCTTC.

This clonotype was detected only a few times. This chain connects TRBV11-1 to TRBJ2-1; TRBD2 aligns across 12 bases. Unmatched junction bases numbered 4, after V lost 4 bases and J lost 3 bases. Per the germline V gene, CDR1 is SGHAT and CDR2 is FQDESV (reference sequence). CDR3 length equals 16 residues. CDR3 region: CASSSSGGAFYNEQFF. CDR3 nucleotides: TGTGCCAGCAGCTCTAGCGGGGGGGCCTTCTACAATGAGCAGTTCTTC.

This clonotype was seen a handful of times. The rearrangement links TRBV5-1 to TRBJ2-2, with 10 bases aligning to TRBD1. The CDR3 sequence is 16 residues long. V lost 4 bases to trimming and J lost 4 bases; unmatched junction nucleotides: 7. Germline V gene data show CDR1 as SGHRS and CDR2 as YFSETQ. In DNA, the CDR3 is TGCGCCAGCAGCACCGGGGACAGGGGTGCCACCGGGGAGCTGTTTTTT. It codes for CASSTGDRGATGELFF.

This clonotype was counted between two and nine times. This chain links TRBV2 with TRBJ2-2; 10 nucleotides align to TRBD1. Looked up from germline, CDR1 is SNHLY and CDR2 is FYNNEI. The CDR3 runs 16 residues. The V gene end was trimmed by 5 bases and the J gene end by 2 bases; junction bases not matched to a gene: 5. The CDR3 sequence is CASSSGTGANTGELFF. CDR3 DNA: TGTGCCAGCAGTTCCGGGACAGGGGCTAACACCGGGGAGCTGTTTTTT. The whole variable domain, remainder taken from reference TRBV2 and TRBJ2-2, is EPEVTQTPSHQVTQMGQEVILRCVPISNHLYFYWYRQILGQKVEFLVSFYNNEISEKSEIFDDQFSVERPDGSNFTLKIRSTKLEDSAMYFCASSSGTGANTGELFFGEGSRLTVL.

This chain links TRBV29-1 with TRBJ1-2; no clear D gene. CDR1 is SQVTM, CDR2 ANQGSEA, per germline. V was cut by 3 bases and J by 4 bases, with 6 bases left in between. The CDR3 consists of 11 residues. The CDR3 DNA is TGCAGCGTTGAGATGGGCTATGGCTACACCTTC. Amino acid sequence: CSVEMGYGYTF.

This clonotype has at least ten counts. The V gene is TRBV7-2, the J gene TRBJ2-3; D ambiguous. The germline CDR1 and CDR2 sequences are SGHTA and FQGNSA. The length of the CDR3 is 13 residues. V lost 0 bases and J lost 4, with 5 bases in between. The CDR3 bases are TGTGCCAGCAGCTTAGCGCATTCAGATACGCAGTATTTT. Amino acids: CASSLAHSDTQYF.

This chain connects TRBV20-1 to TRBJ2-1; 8 bases match TRBD2. This CDR3 is built from 13 residues. CDR1 is DFQATT and CDR2 is SNEGSKA in the germline V gene (reference sequence). Trimming took 3 bases from V and 7 from J; bases not matched to a gene: 5. The CDR3 sequence: CSASQREMNEQFF. CDR3 nucleotide sequence: TGCAGTGCTAGCCAGCGGGAGATGAATGAGCAGTTCTTC.

The rearrangement uses TRBV12-3 or TRBV12-4 and TRBJ1-1, with 7 bases identical to TRBD1. V lost 6 bases and J lost 4; bases outside the gene matches: 14. The CDR3 consists of 16 residues. CDR3 sequence reads: CASSRSLRQGRTEAFF. CDR3 sequence (DNA): TGTGCCAGCAGCCGTAGTTTAAGACAGGGCCGCACTGAAGCTTTCTTT.

This clonotype was observed at least ten times. The chain couples TRBV12-3 or TRBV12-4 to TRBJ2-4; 10 bases agree with TRBD2. The CDR3 totals 17 residues. V gave up 3 bases and J gave up 7 bases; unmatched junction bases: 12. The CDR3 DNA is TGTGCCAGCAGTTTTAGCGGGGGGTCCCCATTGGGGAACATTCAGTACTTC. Its translation is CASSFSGGSPLGNIQYF.

In this sample, this clonotype turned up a few times. This chain uses TRBV10-3 with TRBJ1-6; tentatively, D is TRBD1 (5 bases). Trimming left V 2 bases short and J 6 bases short, with 8 bases between. There are 14 residues in the CDR3. Germline assignment: CDR1 ENHRY and CDR2 SYGVKD. CDR3 coding DNA: TGTGCCATCAGTGAGGGGGCTGGTAATTCACCCCTCCACTTT. Residues: CAISEGAGNSPLHF.

This chain links TRBV28 with TRBJ2-1, with a tentative D call TRBD1 (5 bases). Per germline, CDR1 MDHEN and CDR2 SYDVKM. The CDR3 totals 11 residues. V shed 9 bases and J shed 5 bases, with 8 bases lying between them. This chain's CDR3 is CASDRNNEQFF. CDR3 nucleotides: TGTGCCAGTGACAGAAACAATGAGCAGTTCTTC.

This clonotype was seen only a few times. The CDR3 DNA follows: TGTGCCAGTAAAGGACAGGGCATAACAGATACGCAGTATTTT. Its protein product is CASKGQGITDTQYF. The chain uses TRBV2 and TRBJ2-3, with TRBD1 identical over 8 bases. The CDR3 loop spans 14 amino acids. Germline V gene data show CDR1 as SNHLY and CDR2 as FYNNEI. The V segment lost 9 bases and the J segment 3 bases; nucleotides outside the gene matches: 8.

CDR3 protein: CASSLWGGEYEGEQYF. The CDR3 region has the DNA TGCGCCAGCAGCTTATGGGGCGGAGAATACGAAGGGGAGCAGTACTTC. The chain combines TRBV5-1 with TRBJ2-7; D perhaps matches TRBD1 (5 bases). V shed 2 bases and J shed 7 bases, with 22 bases lying between them. The CDR3 spans 16 residues. The germline V gene has CDR1 SGHRS and CDR2 YFSETQ.

At least ten counts were recorded for this clonotype. J is TRBJ1-6 and V is TRBV2; D gene ambiguous. Germline V CDR1 and CDR2: SNHLY, FYNNEI. The CDR3 covers 14 residues. The V gene lost 4 bases and the J gene lost 5 bases, with 9 bases spanning the gap. The CDR3: CASSVQADNSPLHF. CDR3 sequence (DNA): TGTGCCAGCAGTGTGCAGGCGGATAATTCACCCCTCCACTTT.

The sample holds a few counts of this clonotype. The chain combines TRBV7-2 with TRBJ2-3; possible D gene TRBD2, 6 bases. This CDR3 has 14 amino acids. The germline V gene has CDR1 SGHTA and CDR2 FQGNSA. V lost 1 base, J lost 14 bases, and 19 bases lay in between. In DNA, the CDR3 is TGTGCCAGCAGCTTAGAACGGGGGTCCCCCTTGTGGTATTTT. Encoded protein: CASSLERGSPLWYF.

This clonotype showed up many times. The chain joins TRBV24-1 to TRBJ2-1, with 9 positions matching TRBD2. Germline V gives CDR1 KGHDR, CDR2 SFDVKD. With 3 bases clipped from V and 8 bases from J, the junction kept 7 bases outside the gene matches. The CDR3 loop spans 15 amino acids. The CDR3 sequence is CATSDRAGGSDEQFF. In nucleotides, the CDR3 is TGTGCCACCAGTGATCGAGCGGGAGGCTCGGATGAGCAGTTCTTC.

The rearrangement links TRBV2 to TRBJ2-7, with 8 bases fitting TRBD1. Germline values: CDR1 SNHLY, CDR2 FYNNEI. The CDR3 is 13 residues long. J lost 6 bases, V lost 8 bases, and 9 bases had no gene match. The CDR3 nucleotides are TGTGCCAGCGGCGGACAGGGAAATAGCGAGCAGTACTTC. The encoded protein is CASGGQGNSEQYF.

The chain combines TRBV4-1 with TRBJ2-1; the D is unclear. The length of the CDR3 is 17 residues. The germline V gene has CDR1 MGHRA and CDR2 YSYEKL. Trimming removed 2 bases from V and 0 bases from J, with 14 bases in between. Written as DNA, the CDR3 is TGCGCCAGCAGCCAAAATTACCATCCGAGCTCCTACAATGAGCAGTTCTTC. As protein: CASSQNYHPSSYNEQFF.

This clonotype showed up just a few times. V usage is TRBV18 and J usage is TRBJ2-1; D gene uncertain. This CDR3 is built from 13 residues. From germline, CDR1 is KGHSH and CDR2 LQKENI. V lost 2 bases, J lost 8 bases, and 10 bases lay in between. The CDR3 bases are TGTGCCAGCTCACCAAGGAAGGTCCATGAGCAGTTCTTC. This translates into CASSPRKVHEQFF.

This chain uses TRBV9 with TRBJ2-5; 8 bases line up with TRBD2. The CDR3 is made up of 16 amino acids. Germline V gene data show CDR1 as SGDLS and CDR2 as YYNGEE. J lost 3 bases, V lost 0 bases, and 7 bases had no gene match. The DNA of the CDR3 is TGTGCCAGCAGCGTAGAGATCGGACTAGCCAAAGAGACCCAGTACTTC. It is translated as CASSVEIGLAKETQYF.

The V call is TRBV20-1, the J call TRBJ2-3; a possible D gene is TRBD2 (6 bases). Germline assignment: CDR1 DFQATT and CDR2 SNEGSKA (reference sequence). V shed 5 bases and J shed 0 bases, with 15 bases lying between them. There are 15 residues in the CDR3. DNA of the CDR3: TGCAGTGCTGCGGACGTAGGGACTAGCACAGATACGCAGTATTTT. Its translation is CSAADVGTSTDTQYF.